Following are 5 T cell receptor beta chains from one sample sequenced in a study of identical twins. TCRdb passed the 5' RACE reads through MiXCR, listing each CDR3 protein once. The profile shows approximately 670,000 distinct CDR3 sequences, 5.5% to 7.5% of them singletons. What was sequenced was naive T cells sorted from blood. The receptors derive from a man between 18 and 35 years old in good health.

This clonotype came up many times. V is TRBV10-2 and J is TRBJ2-3; no definite D call. The V end lost 3 bases, the J end lost 5 bases, and 3 bases lay between the germline ends. The CDR3 length is 11 residues. The V gene's germline CDR1 is WSHSY and CDR2 SAAADI. CDR3 DNA: TGCGCCAGCAGTGAAATAGATACGCAGTATTTT. It yields the protein CASSEIDTQYF.

This clonotype was seen only a few times. The chain joins TRBV27 to TRBJ2-7, with 7 positions matching TRBD2. Trimming cost V 4 bases and J 2 bases; bases outside gene matches: 8. Germline V gene data show CDR1 as MNHEY and CDR2 as SMNVEV (reference sequence). This CDR3 is built from 15 residues. This chain's CDR3 is CASSSPGGPTYEQYF. For the CDR3, the DNA is TGTGCCAGCAGTTCCCCGGGAGGACCCACCTACGAGCAGTACTTC.

Many counts were recorded for this clonotype. J is TRBJ1-2 and V is TRBV12-3 or TRBV12-4, with TRBD1 matching 7 bases. The CDR3 runs to 15 residues. Trimming removed 6 bases from V and 5 bases from J; junction bases left unmatched: 12. CDR3 sequence: CASSKPGQSLYGYTF. The CDR3 DNA follows: TGTGCCAGCAGCAAGCCGGGACAGTCATTATATGGCTACACCTTC.

This clonotype was recorded a few times. The chain uses TRBV12-3 or TRBV12-4 and TRBJ2-1, with D possibly TRBD2 on 6 matching bases. The CDR3 contains 13 residues. The V end lost 6 bases, the J end lost 9 bases, and 15 bases lay between the germline ends. CDR3 nucleotide sequence: TGTGCCAGCAGCCTGACTAGTGTACCTGAGCAGTTCTTC. Encoded protein: CASSLTSVPEQFF.

This clonotype was counted ten times or more. The V gene is TRBV12-3 or TRBV12-4, the J gene TRBJ2-3; 8 bases align to TRBD1. V dropped 6 bases and J dropped 4; count of bases not matched to a gene: 9. This CDR3 is 15 amino acids long. The CDR3 sequence: CASRQKDRVSDTQYF. CDR3 bases: TGTGCCAGCAGGCAAAAGGACAGGGTTTCAGATACGCAGTATTTT.